The next 29 T cell receptor beta chains were all read from a single sample in a study of PD-1 blockade in classical Hodgkin lymphoma. Sequencing was performed with immunoSEQ multiplex PCR; in TCRdb, only in-frame clones are kept and a portion is missing. Counted here are around 16,000 clones, approximately 92% occurring once; the ten biggest clones make up 0.51%. The time point is: newly diagnosed, previously untreated cHL patient sample. The study purified CD4+ T cells from thawed PBMCs using magnetic negative selection. The sample taken for sequencing was CD4+ T cells from blood. The receptors were gathered from a human donor with classical Hodgkin lymphoma.

This chain connects TRBV4-2 to TRBJ2-1; TRBD1 matches 7 bases. CDR1 is LGHNA and CDR2 is YNFKEQ in the germline V gene. V lost 0 bases and J lost 3; bases outside the gene matches: 11. The CDR3 is 18 amino acids. The CDR3 sequence is CASSQEASQGKGYNEQFF. The DNA for the CDR3 is TGTGCCAGCAGCCAAGAAGCCTCACAGGGGAAGGGCTACAATGAGCAGTTCTTC.

This clone was observed once. The CDR3 DNA reads TGTGCCAGCACCCCGAGGTGGGGATTAGGCTATGGCTACACCTTC. Translated: CASTPRWGLGYGYTF. V is TRBV28 and J is TRBJ1-2; D uncertain. Germline V gene sequence: CDR1 MDHEN, CDR2 SYDVKM. The CDR3 is made up of 15 amino acids. Trimming removed 7 bases at V and 4 bases at J, with 19 bases between.

The table lists this clone with a few counts. This rearrangement joins TRBV29-1 to TRBJ1-1; D is possibly TRBD1 (6 bases). The CDR3 covers 13 residues. Germline assignment: CDR1 SQVTM and CDR2 ANQGSEA. V dropped 3 bases and J dropped 1 base, with 9 bases sitting between them. CDR3: CSVDRGKNTEAFF. The CDR3 nucleotides read TGCAGCGTTGACAGGGGCAAGAACACTGAAGCTTTCTTT.

CDR3 DNA: TGTGCCAGCAAAAGGGGGGCAACCCTATCTAACTATGGCTACACCTTC. It specifies CASKRGATLSNYGYTF. The V and J genes are TRBV27 and TRBJ1-2, with D possibly being TRBD1 (6 bases). Trimming pared 7 bases from V and 0 bases from J, leaving 18 bases between. Germline V gene data show CDR1 as MNHEY and CDR2 as SMNVEV (reference sequence). This CDR3 is built from 16 residues.

The chain links TRBV5-1 to TRBJ1-2; D is unclear. CDR1 is SGHRS, CDR2 YFSETQ, per germline. V lost 4 bases to trimming and J lost 4 bases, with 14 bases between them. The CDR3 runs 14 residues. The CDR3 DNA follows: TGCGCCAGCAGCCTCGTCGAAAAGGGCTATGGCTACACCTTC. Its translation is CASSLVEKGYGYTF.

V usage is TRBV19 and J usage is TRBJ2-7; no clear D gene. Germline lookup yields CDR1 LNHDA and CDR2 SQIVND (reference sequence). This CDR3 contains 14 residues. V was shortened by 7 bases and J by 2 bases, with 15 bases between the two germline ends. CDR3 in amino acids: CASTPSGLPYEQYF. The CDR3 nucleotides read TGTGCCAGTACCCCCTCGGGCCTGCCCTACGAGCAGTACTTC. Based on the CDR3 plus reference TRBV19 and TRBJ2-7, the full variable domain is DGGITQSPKYLFRKEGQNVTLSCEQNLNHDAMYWYRQDPGQGLRLIYYSQIVNDFQKGDIAEGYSVSREKKESFPLTVTSAQKNPTAFYLCASTPSGLPYEQYFGPGTRLTVT.

The rearrangement joins TRBV19 to TRBJ1-5; tentative D call: TRBD1 (5 bases). CDR1 is LNHDA, CDR2 SQIVND, per germline (reference sequence). CDR3 length: 13 residues. The V end was cut by 8 bases, the J end by 8 bases, with 16 bases between. CDR3 loop: CASRTGPFEPQHF. The CDR3 region has the DNA TGTGCCAGTCGTACGGGACCCTTCGAGCCCCAGCATTTT.

This rearrangement joins TRBV14 to TRBJ2-6, with D possibly being TRBD2 (6 bases). In germline, CDR1 is SGHDN, CDR2 FVKESK. The CDR3 spans 15 residues. The ends were cut back, 6 bases at V and 0 bases at J, with 9 bases in the middle. CDR3 protein: CASRAGNSGANVLTF. The CDR3 DNA follows: TGTGCCAGCAGAGCGGGCAACTCTGGGGCCAACGTCCTGACTTTC.

The rearrangement links TRBV29-1 to TRBJ2-7; 7 bases agree with TRBD1. The V and J ends lost 7 bases and 6 bases, in that order; junction bases with no gene match: 9. In germline, CDR1 is SQVTM, CDR2 ANQGSEA. The CDR3 totals 12 residues. The CDR3 DNA follows: TGCAGCGGACGGACAGGCCTCGGCGAGCAGTACTTC. Translating gives CSGRTGLGEQYF.

The chain uses TRBV29-1 and TRBJ1-1, with no clear D. Germline-derived CDR1 and CDR2 are SQVTM and ANQGSEA. V was cut by 1 base and J by 3 bases, with 12 bases left in between. CDR3 length: 14 amino acids. The CDR3 DNA sequence: TGCAGCGTTGAAGCCAACTCCGGGGACACTGAAGCTTTCTTT. Translated, it gives CSVEANSGDTEAFF.

J is TRBJ2-2 and V is TRBV30; D is perhaps TRBD2 (6 bases). V lost 0 bases and J 3 bases, leaving 20 bases between the germline ends. CDR3 length: 18 residues. Germline V gives CDR1 GTSNPN, CDR2 SVGIG (reference sequence). The CDR3: CAWSVASTRRDYTGELFF. CDR3 in DNA: TGTGCCTGGAGTGTGGCGAGTACGAGGAGGGATTACACCGGGGAGCTGTTTTTT.

Notes on this clone: Sequence at one end of the junction differs from germline and may be a read error. The chain employs TRBV2 and TRBJ1-5; D gene ambiguous. The CDR3 has 15 amino acids. Germline CDR1 reads SNHLY; CDR2 reads FYNNEI. DNA of the CDR3: TGTGCAAGCATGCTCGGGCCCCGGGGTGTACAGCCCCAGCATTTT. Protein sequence: CASMLGPRGVQPQHF.

The gene calls are TRBV19 and TRBJ2-7; 7 nucleotides align to TRBD2. CDR3 length: 14 residues. V gave up 10 bases and J gave up 6 bases; unmatched junction bases: 15. Germline-derived CDR1 and CDR2 are LNHDA and SQIVND (reference sequence). This chain's CDR3 is CATSSGGGPGEQYF. The CDR3 region has the DNA TGTGCCACTTCTAGTGGGGGAGGGCCGGGCGAGCAGTACTTC.

The chain combines TRBV25-1 with TRBJ2-4; 8 bases agree with TRBD1. This CDR3 has 16 amino acids. The junction had 8 bases not matched to a gene; V was cut back by 4 bases and J by 3 bases. Germline lookup yields CDR1 MGHDK and CDR2 SYGVNS. CDR3 sequence: CASSGNQGAGKNIQYF. The CDR3 DNA is TGTGCCAGCAGTGGCAACCAGGGGGCGGGCAAAAACATTCAGTACTTC.

This clone has only one observation. This chain connects TRBV11-2 to TRBJ2-7, with TRBD1 as a possible D gene (6 bases). Deletions cut 8 bases from V and 2 bases from J, with 16 bases between. The CDR3 is 14 residues long. In germline, CDR1 is SGHAT, CDR2 FQNNGV. CDR3 in amino acids: CASSTRGHTYEQYF. In DNA form, the CDR3 reads TGTGCCAGCTCCACCCGGGGACATACCTACGAGCAGTACTTC.

J is TRBJ1-6 and V is TRBV2, with D hard to call. Deletions cut 2 bases from V and 0 bases from J, with 11 bases between. This CDR3 contains 17 residues. Germline V lookup: CDR1 SNHLY, CDR2 FYNNEI. The CDR3 nucleotides read TGTGCCAGCAGTGAATCGGGTCTTAGCTCCTATAATTCACCCCTCCACTTT. As protein: CASSESGLSSYNSPLHF.

The CDR3 nucleotides read TGTGCCAGCAGCTTATTGTCCTACGAGCAGTACTTC. Residues: CASSLLSYEQYF. The chain has TRBV5-4 and TRBJ2-7; D is ambiguous. CDR3 length: 12 amino acids. The V gene lost 2 bases and the J gene lost 1 base, with 4 bases spanning the gap. Per germline, CDR1 SGHNT and CDR2 YYREEE (reference sequence).

The chain uses TRBV7-8 and TRBJ2-3; 12 bases are shared with TRBD2. The CDR3 has 16 amino acids. Trimming cost V 1 base and J 1 base; bases outside gene matches: 0. Per the germline V gene, CDR1 is SGHVS and CDR2 is FQNEAQ. The CDR3 spells CASSLGTSGGTDTQYF. The CDR3 DNA reads TGTGCCAGCAGCTTAGGGACTAGCGGGGGCACAGATACGCAGTATTTT.

In nucleotides, the CDR3 is TGTGCCACCTCCCCGACAGTAAATCAGCCCCAGCATTTT. Translating gives CATSPTVNQPQHF. The chain couples TRBV25-1 to TRBJ1-5; TRBD1 might be the D (5 bases). V was shortened by 10 bases and J by 4 bases, with 14 bases between the two germline ends. Germline-derived CDR1 and CDR2 are MGHDK and SYGVNS. The length of the CDR3 is 13 residues.

The CDR3 region has the DNA TGTGCCATCACTCCTGCTAGCAATCAGCCCCAGCATTTT. Translation gives CAITPASNQPQHF. The V gene is TRBV10-3, the J gene TRBJ1-5; unclear D gene. The V end lost 7 bases, the J end lost 0 bases, and 7 bases lay between the germline ends. Germline values: CDR1 ENHRY, CDR2 SYGVKD. The CDR3 consists of 13 residues.

The V call is TRBV7-2, the J call TRBJ1-6; D is undetermined. The V end was cut by 4 bases, the J end by 6 bases, with 10 bases between. Germline V gene lookup returns CDR1 SGHTA and CDR2 FQGNSA. The CDR3 consists of 14 residues. The CDR3 sequence is CASSSGVFNSPLHF. In DNA form, the CDR3 reads TGTGCCAGCAGCTCCGGGGTCTTTAATTCACCCCTCCACTTT. Filled out from reference TRBV7-2 and TRBJ1-6, the complete variable domain reads GAGVSQSPSNKVTEKGKDVELRCDPISGHTALYWYRQSLGQGLEFLIYFQGNSAPDKSGLPSDRFSAERTGGSVSTLTIQRTQQEDSAVYLCASSSGVFNSPLHFGNGTRLTVT.

The CDR3 DNA reads as TGTGCCTGGAGCCAGGGGGACGCTTTCTTT. It codes for CAWSQGDAFF. This rearrangement joins TRBV30 to TRBJ1-1, with TRBD1 matching over 7 bases. Trimming cost V 3 bases and J 11 bases; bases outside gene matches: 3. The CDR3 spans 10 residues. Germline values: CDR1 GTSNPN, CDR2 SVGIG (reference sequence).

The chain links TRBV2 to TRBJ2-5; no reliable D call. The CDR3 extends over 14 amino acids. Germline V gene sequence: CDR1 SNHLY, CDR2 FYNNEI. The V and J ends lost 5 bases and 1 base respectively, with 11 bases between them. The CDR3 reads CASSRYKTQETQYF. CDR3 in DNA: TGTGCCAGCAGTCGTTACAAAACCCAAGAGACCCAGTACTTC.

In nucleotides, the CDR3 is TGTGCCTGGTCAACTAGCACAGATACGCAGTATTTT. This codes for CAWSTSTDTQYF. V usage is TRBV30 and J usage is TRBJ2-3; D remains unclear. The CDR3 runs 12 residues. The germline gives CDR1 GTSNPN, CDR2 SVGIG (reference sequence). With 5 bases removed from V and 0 bases from J, the gap between germline ends came to 6 bases.

The chain employs TRBV12-5 and TRBJ2-3, with no clear D. The CDR3 runs to 15 residues. The V and J ends lost 4 bases and 6 bases respectively, with 17 bases between them. The germline V gene has CDR1 LGHNT and CDR2 FRNRAP. The CDR3 loop reads CASGSFPDTMDTQYF. CDR3 bases: TGTGCTAGTGGTTCTTTTCCCGACACAATGGATACGCAGTATTTT.

The rearrangement links TRBV7-2 to TRBJ2-5; the D gene is possibly TRBD2 (5 bases). The CDR3 covers 15 residues. Germline V gene data show CDR1 as SGHTA and CDR2 as FQGNSA. V was cut by 5 bases and J by 5 bases, with 18 bases left in between. The CDR3 DNA follows: TGTGCCAGCAGCCCCCGAGGGAGTCCTCCGGAGACCCAGTACTTC. Translation gives CASSPRGSPPETQYF.

This sequence joins TRBV10-1 and TRBJ1-1, with 9 nucleotides matching TRBD1. Trimming cost V 6 bases and J 3 bases; bases outside gene matches: 2. This CDR3 contains 13 residues. CDR1 and CDR2 from the germline V gene are WNHNN and SYGVQD (reference sequence). CDR3 amino acids: CASRRDRDTEAFF. CDR3 DNA sequence: TGCGCCAGCAGGAGGGACAGGGACACTGAAGCTTTCTTT.

This chain joins TRBV27 and TRBJ2-1; 10 bases are shared with TRBD2. Germline V gene sequence: CDR1 MNHEY, CDR2 SMNVEV (reference sequence). Trimming took 3 bases from V and 7 from J; bases not matched to a gene: 6. The CDR3 runs to 15 residues. The CDR3: CASSFASGRVNEQFF. CDR3 nucleotide sequence: TGTGCCAGCAGTTTTGCGAGCGGGAGGGTAAATGAGCAGTTCTTC.

The chain employs TRBV11-2 and TRBJ1-4; no definite D call. The CDR3 runs 13 residues. Germline CDR1 SGHAT, CDR2 FQNNGV. V shed 5 bases and J shed 3 bases, with 7 bases lying between them. The CDR3: CASSRAPNEKLFF. CDR3 coding DNA: TGTGCCAGCAGCAGGGCCCCTAATGAAAAACTGTTTTTT. The variable domain in full, with the rest retrieved from reference TRBV11-2 and TRBJ1-4, is EAGVAQSPRYKIIEKRQSVAFWCNPISGHATLYWYQQILGQGPKLLIQFQNNGVVDDSQLPKDRFSAERLKGVDSTLKIQPAKLEDSAVYLCASSRAPNEKLFFGSGTQLSVL.